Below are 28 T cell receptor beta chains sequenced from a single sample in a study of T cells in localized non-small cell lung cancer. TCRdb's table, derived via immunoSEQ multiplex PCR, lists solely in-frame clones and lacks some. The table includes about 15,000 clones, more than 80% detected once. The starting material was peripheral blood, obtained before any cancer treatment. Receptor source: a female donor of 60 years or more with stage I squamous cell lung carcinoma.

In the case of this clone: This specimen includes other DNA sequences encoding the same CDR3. CDR3 coding DNA: TGTGCCAGCAGTTTAGGGGCTAGCACCGGGGAGCTGTTTTTT. Translating it yields CASSLGASTGELFF. V and J are TRBV27 and TRBJ2-2, with D tentatively TRBD1 (5 bases). Germline V gene data show CDR1 as MNHEY and CDR2 as SMNVEV (reference sequence). The V end was cut by 2 bases, the J end by 4 bases, with 8 bases between. The CDR3 sequence is 14 residues long.

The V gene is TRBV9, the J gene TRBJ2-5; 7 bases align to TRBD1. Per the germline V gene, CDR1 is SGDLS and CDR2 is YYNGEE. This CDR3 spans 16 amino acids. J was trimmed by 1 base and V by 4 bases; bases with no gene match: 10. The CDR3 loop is CASSRTGTATQETQYF. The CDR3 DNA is TGTGCCAGCAGCCGGACCGGGACAGCTACCCAAGAGACCCAGTACTTC.

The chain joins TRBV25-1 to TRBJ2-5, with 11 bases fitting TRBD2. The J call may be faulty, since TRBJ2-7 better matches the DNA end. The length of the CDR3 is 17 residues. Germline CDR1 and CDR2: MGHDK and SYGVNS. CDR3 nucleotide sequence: TGTGCCAGCAGTGCCCCAAGGGGGACTAGCGGACACTACGAGCAGTACTTC. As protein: CASSAPRGTSGHYEQYF.

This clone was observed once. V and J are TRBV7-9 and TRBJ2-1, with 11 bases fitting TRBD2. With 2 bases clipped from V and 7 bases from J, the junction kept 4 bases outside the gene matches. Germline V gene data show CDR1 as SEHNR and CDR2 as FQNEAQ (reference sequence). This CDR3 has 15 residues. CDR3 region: CASSLTSGSVNEQFF. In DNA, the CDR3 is TGTGCCAGCAGCTTAACTAGCGGGAGTGTGAATGAGCAGTTCTTC.

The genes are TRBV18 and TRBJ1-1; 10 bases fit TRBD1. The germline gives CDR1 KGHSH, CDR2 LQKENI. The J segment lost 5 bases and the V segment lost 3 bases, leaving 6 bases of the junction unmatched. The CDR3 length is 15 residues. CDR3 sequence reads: CASSPAGTGVTEAFF. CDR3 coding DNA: TGTGCCAGCTCACCGGCCGGGACAGGGGTGACTGAAGCTTTCTTT.

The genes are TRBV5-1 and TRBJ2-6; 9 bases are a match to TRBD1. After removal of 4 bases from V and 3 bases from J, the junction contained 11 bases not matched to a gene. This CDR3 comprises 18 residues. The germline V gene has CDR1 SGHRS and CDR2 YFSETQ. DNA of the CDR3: TGCGCCAGCAGCAGCTCCGGGACAGGGTTTTATGGGGCCAACGTCCTGACTTTC. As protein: CASSSSGTGFYGANVLTF.

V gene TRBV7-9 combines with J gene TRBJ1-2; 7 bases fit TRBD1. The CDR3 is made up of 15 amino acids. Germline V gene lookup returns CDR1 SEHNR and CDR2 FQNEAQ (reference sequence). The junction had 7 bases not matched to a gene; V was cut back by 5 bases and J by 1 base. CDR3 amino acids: CASSATGQINYGYTF. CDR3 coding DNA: TGTGCCAGCAGCGCCACGGGACAGATTAACTATGGCTACACCTTC.

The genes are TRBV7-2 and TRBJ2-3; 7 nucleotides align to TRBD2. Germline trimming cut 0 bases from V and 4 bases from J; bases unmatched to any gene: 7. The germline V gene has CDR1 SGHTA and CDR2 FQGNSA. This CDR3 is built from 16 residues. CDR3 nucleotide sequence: TGTGCCAGCAGCTTAGCCCCTAGCGGCTTCCCAGATACGCAGTATTTT. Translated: CASSLAPSGFPDTQYF.

The CDR3 region is CASSYALGTQYF. The CDR3 nucleotides read TGTGCCAGCAGTTACGCCCTAGGGACCCAGTACTTC. The chain recombines TRBV6-5 with TRBJ2-5; D is undetermined. Looked up from germline, CDR1 is MNHEY and CDR2 is SVGAGI. Deletions cut 2 bases from V and 7 bases from J, with 8 bases between. CDR3 size: 12 residues.

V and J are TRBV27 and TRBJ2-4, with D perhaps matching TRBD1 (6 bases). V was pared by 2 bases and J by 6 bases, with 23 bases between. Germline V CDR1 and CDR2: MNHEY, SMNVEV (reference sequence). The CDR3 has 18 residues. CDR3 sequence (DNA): TGTGCCAGCAGTTTACCCGGGACACCCCTTCACGATGCAAACATTCAGTACTTC. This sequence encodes CASSLPGTPLHDANIQYF.

As DNA, the CDR3 is TGCGCCAGCAGCCAAGGTCAGACAGTGGGCACAGATACGCAGTATTTT. It encodes CASSQGQTVGTDTQYF. The chain couples TRBV4-1 to TRBJ2-3, with D tentatively TRBD1 (5 bases). The V and J ends lost 1 base and 1 base respectively, with 12 bases between them. Germline lookup yields CDR1 MGHRA and CDR2 YSYEKL. The CDR3 is made up of 16 amino acids.

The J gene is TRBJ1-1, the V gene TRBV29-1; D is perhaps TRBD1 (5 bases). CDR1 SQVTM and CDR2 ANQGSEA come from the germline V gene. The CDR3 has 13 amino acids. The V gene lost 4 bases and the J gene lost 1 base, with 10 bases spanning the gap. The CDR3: CSVVRGPNTEAFF. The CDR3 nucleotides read TGCAGCGTTGTGCGGGGCCCGAACACTGAAGCTTTCTTT. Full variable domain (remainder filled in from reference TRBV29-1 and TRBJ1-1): SAVISQKPSRDICQRGTSLTIQCQVDSQVTMMFWYRQQPGQSLTLIATANQGSEATYESGFVIDKFPISRPNLTFSTLTVSNMSPEDSSIYLCSVVRGPNTEAFFGQGTRLTVV.

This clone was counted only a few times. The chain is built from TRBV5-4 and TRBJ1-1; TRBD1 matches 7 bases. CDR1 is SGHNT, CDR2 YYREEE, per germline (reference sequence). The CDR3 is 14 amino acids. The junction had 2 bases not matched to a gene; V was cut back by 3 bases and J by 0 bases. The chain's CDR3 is CASSSGQLNTEAFF. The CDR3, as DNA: TGTGCCAGCAGCTCGGGACAGCTGAACACTGAAGCTTTCTTT.

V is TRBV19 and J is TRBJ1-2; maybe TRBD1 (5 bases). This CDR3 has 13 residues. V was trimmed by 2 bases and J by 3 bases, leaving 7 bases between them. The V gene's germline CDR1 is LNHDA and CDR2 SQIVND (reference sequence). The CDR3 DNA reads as TGTGCCAGTAGTATACAGGGAGACTATGGCTACACCTTC. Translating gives CASSIQGDYGYTF.

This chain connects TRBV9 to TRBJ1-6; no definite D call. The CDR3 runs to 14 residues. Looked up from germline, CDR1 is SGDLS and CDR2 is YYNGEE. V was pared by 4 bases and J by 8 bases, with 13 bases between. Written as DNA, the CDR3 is TGTGCCAGCAGCCCCAACCCCCGGGATTCACCCCTCCACTTT. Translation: CASSPNPRDSPLHF.

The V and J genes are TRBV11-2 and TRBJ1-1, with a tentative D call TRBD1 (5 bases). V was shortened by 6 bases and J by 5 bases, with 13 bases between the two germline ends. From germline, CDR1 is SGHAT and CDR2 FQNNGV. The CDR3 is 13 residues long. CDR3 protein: CASRISGKTEAFF. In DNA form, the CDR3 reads TGTGCCAGCAGAATTTCAGGGAAAACTGAAGCTTTCTTT.

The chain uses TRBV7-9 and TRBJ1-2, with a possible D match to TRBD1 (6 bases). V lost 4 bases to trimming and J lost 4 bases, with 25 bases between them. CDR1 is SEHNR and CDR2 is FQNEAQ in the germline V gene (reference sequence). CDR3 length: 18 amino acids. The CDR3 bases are TGTGCCAGCAGCTCTTTCTTAACCGGACAGTATGACGCCTATGGCTACACCTTC. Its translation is CASSSFLTGQYDAYGYTF.

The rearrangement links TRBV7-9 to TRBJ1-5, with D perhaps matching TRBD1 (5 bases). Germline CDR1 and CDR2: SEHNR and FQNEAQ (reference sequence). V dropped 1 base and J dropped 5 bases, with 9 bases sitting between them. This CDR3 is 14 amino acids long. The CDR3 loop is CASSLDRSDQPQHF. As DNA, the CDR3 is TGTGCCAGCAGCTTAGACAGGTCTGATCAGCCCCAGCATTTT.

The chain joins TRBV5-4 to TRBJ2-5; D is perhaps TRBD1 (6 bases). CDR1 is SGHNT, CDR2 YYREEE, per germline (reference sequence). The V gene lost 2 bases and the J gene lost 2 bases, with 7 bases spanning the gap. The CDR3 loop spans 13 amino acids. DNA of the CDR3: TGTGCCAGCAGCTTTGGACAGCAAGAGACCCAGTACTTC. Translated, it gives CASSFGQQETQYF.

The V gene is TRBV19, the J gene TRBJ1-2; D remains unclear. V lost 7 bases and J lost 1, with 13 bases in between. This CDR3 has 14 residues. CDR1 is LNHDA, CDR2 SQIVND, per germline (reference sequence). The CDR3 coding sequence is TGTGCCAGTACCCGGACGGAAGTTAACTATGGCTACACCTTC. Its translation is CASTRTEVNYGYTF.

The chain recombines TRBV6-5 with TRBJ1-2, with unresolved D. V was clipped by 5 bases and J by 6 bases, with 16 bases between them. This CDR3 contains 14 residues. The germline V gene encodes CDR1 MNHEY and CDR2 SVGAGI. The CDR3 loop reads CASSNRVPSDGYTF. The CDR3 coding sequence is TGTGCCAGCAGTAATAGGGTACCTTCCGATGGCTACACCTTC.

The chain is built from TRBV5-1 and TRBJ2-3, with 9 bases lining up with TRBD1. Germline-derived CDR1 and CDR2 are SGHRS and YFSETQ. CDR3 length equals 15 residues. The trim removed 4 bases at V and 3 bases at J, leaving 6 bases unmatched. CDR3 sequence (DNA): TGCGCCAGCAGCGGGTCGGGACAGGGAACAGATACGCAGTATTTT. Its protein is CASSGSGQGTDTQYF.

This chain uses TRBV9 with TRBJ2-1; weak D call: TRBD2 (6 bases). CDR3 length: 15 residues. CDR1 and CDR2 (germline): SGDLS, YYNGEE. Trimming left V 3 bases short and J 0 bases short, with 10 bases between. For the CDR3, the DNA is TGTGCCAGCAGCGCGACGGGGGTCTCCTACAATGAGCAGTTCTTC. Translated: CASSATGVSYNEQFF.

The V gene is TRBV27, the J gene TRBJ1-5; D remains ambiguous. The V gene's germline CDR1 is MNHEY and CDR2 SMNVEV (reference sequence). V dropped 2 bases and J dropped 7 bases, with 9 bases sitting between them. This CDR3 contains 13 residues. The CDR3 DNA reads TGTGCCAGCAGTTTAGGTTGGAGGCAGCCCCAGCATTTT. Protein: CASSLGWRQPQHF.

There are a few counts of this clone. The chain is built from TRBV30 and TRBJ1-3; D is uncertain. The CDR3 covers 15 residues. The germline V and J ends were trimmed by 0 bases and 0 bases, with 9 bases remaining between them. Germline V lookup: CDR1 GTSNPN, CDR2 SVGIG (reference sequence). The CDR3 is CAWSVGLDSGNTIYF. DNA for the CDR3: TGTGCCTGGAGTGTAGGGTTGGACTCTGGAAACACCATATATTTT. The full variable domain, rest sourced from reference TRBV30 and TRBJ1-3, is SQTIHQWPATLVQPVGSPLSLECTVEGTSNPNLYWYRQAAGRGLQLLFYSVGIGQISSEVPQNLSASRPQDRQFILSSKKLLLSDSGFYLCAWSVGLDSGNTIYFGEGSWLTVV.

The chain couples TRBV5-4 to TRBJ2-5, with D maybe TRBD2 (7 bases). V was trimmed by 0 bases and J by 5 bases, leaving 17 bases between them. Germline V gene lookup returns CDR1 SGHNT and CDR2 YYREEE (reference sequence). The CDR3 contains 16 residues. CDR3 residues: CASSLGDRGARETQYF. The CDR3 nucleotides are TGTGCCAGCAGCTTGGGTGATCGGGGGGCAAGGGAGACCCAGTACTTC.

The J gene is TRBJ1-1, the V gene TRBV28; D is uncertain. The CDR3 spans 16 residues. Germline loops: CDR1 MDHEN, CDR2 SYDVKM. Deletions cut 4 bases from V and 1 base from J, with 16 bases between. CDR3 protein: CASSWVIGLGNTEAFF. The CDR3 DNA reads TGTGCCAGCAGTTGGGTTATCGGATTGGGGAACACTGAAGCTTTCTTT.

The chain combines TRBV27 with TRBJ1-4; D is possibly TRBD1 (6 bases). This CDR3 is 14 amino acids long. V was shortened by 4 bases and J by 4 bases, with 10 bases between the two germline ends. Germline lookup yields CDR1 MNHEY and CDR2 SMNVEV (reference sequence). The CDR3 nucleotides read TGTGCCAGCAGTTCTTCAGGGGTTAATGAAAAACTGTTTTTT. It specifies CASSSSGVNEKLFF.